The 31 T cell receptor beta chains below come from one sample, sequenced in a study of EBV T-cell therapy then PD-1 blockade in nasopharyngeal carcinoma. No cognate antigen is known for these TCRs. Treatment of the sample: AdE1-LMPpoly-expanded autologous EBV-specific T-cell therapy followed by anti-PD-1 nivolumab. Libraries were prepared by immunoSEQ multiplex PCR; TCRdb keeps only in-frame clonotypes and omits some of them. This table holds 11,000 to 15,000 clones, around four fifths found once. Sequencing used CD8+ T cells from blood, obtained around day 100 from a patient whose treatment included autologous EBV-specific T cells and nivolumab. Source of these receptors: a man between 40 and 49 years old with nasopharyngeal carcinoma.

This clone showed up just a few times. The gene calls are TRBV4-1 and TRBJ2-7; TRBD1 is a possible D gene (5 bases). The CDR3 sequence is 15 residues long. Germline V gene sequence: CDR1 MGHRA, CDR2 YSYEKL. V lost 1 base, J lost 0 bases, and 10 bases lay in between. This CDR3 reads CASSQGGGPSYEQYF. CDR3 nucleotide sequence: TGCGCCAGCAGCCAAGGGGGCGGACCCTCCTACGAGCAGTACTTC.

The chain employs TRBV6-5 and TRBJ2-7; D is perhaps TRBD1 or TRBD2 (5 bases each). CDR3 length equals 13 residues. V lost 7 bases and J 5 bases, leaving 15 bases between the germline ends. The germline V gene encodes CDR1 MNHEY and CDR2 SVGAGI. As DNA, the CDR3 is TGTGCCAGCACTATGGCAGGGAGCAACGAGCAGTACTTC. Protein sequence: CASTMAGSNEQYF.

The V call is TRBV10-3, the J call TRBJ1-1; D gene ambiguous. V shed 7 bases and J shed 1 base, with 13 bases lying between them. The CDR3 extends over 14 amino acids. Germline-derived CDR1 and CDR2 are ENHRY and SYGVKD. The DNA for the CDR3 is TGTGCCATCACCCCATCTACAAAGAACACTGAAGCTTTCTTT. This translates into CAITPSTKNTEAFF.

The rearrangement joins TRBV5-6 to TRBJ2-5; 10 nucleotides line up with TRBD2. CDR3 length: 17 amino acids. Germline assignment: CDR1 SGHDT and CDR2 YYEEEE. V lost 0 bases to trimming and J lost 4 bases; unmatched junction nucleotides: 9. CDR3 nucleotide sequence: TGTGCCAGCAGCTTGGTGCCTAGCGGGGGCGGTCGAGAGACCCAGTACTTC. Translated: CASSLVPSGGGRETQYF.

The chain recombines TRBV7-9 with TRBJ2-1; 9 nucleotides align to TRBD2. The germline gives CDR1 SEHNR, CDR2 FQNEAQ (reference sequence). V shed 5 bases and J 14 bases; nucleotides not matched to a gene: 13. This CDR3 has 14 residues. The CDR3 spells CASSPMVLRGGKFF. The CDR3 DNA reads TGTGCCAGCAGCCCTATGGTATTGCGGGGGGGCAAGTTCTTC.

This clone was counted once. The gene calls are TRBV9 and TRBJ2-1, with TRBD2 matching over 7 bases. Germline CDR1 reads SGDLS; CDR2 reads YYNGEE. The CDR3 totals 11 residues. J was trimmed by 10 bases and V by 4 bases; bases with no gene match: 2. The CDR3 bases are TGTGCCAGCAGCCTGGGAGGGGAGCAGTTCTTC. Translation: CASSLGGEQFF.

J is TRBJ1-3 and V is TRBV4-1; possible D gene TRBD1, 5 bases. V dropped 1 base and J dropped 1 base, with 11 bases sitting between them. Germline CDR1 and CDR2: MGHRA and YSYEKL. The length of the CDR3 is 16 residues. The CDR3 protein is CASSQVGPPSGNTIYF. The DNA for the CDR3 is TGCGCCAGCAGCCAAGTGGGGCCTCCATCTGGAAACACCATATATTTT.

This chain uses TRBV2 with TRBJ1-2; a weak D match, TRBD1 (5 bases). The CDR3 is made up of 14 amino acids. Trimming pared 5 bases from V and 5 bases from J, leaving 15 bases between. The germline CDR1 and CDR2 sequences are SNHLY and FYNNEI. CDR3 region: CASSSDRGGYGYTF. The CDR3 DNA reads TGTGCCAGCAGTTCCGACAGAGGTGGATATGGCTACACCTTC.

The J gene is TRBJ1-2, the V gene TRBV4-1; 11 bases fit TRBD1. V shed 4 bases and J 3 bases; nucleotides not matched to a gene: 1. The CDR3 has 14 residues. Per germline, CDR1 MGHRA and CDR2 YSYEKL. The chain's CDR3 is CASSRDRGDYGYTF. Here the CDR3 DNA reads TGCGCCAGCAGCCGGGACAGGGGGGACTATGGCTACACCTTC.

The sample holds one count of this clone. V is TRBV19 and J is TRBJ2-2; the match to TRBD2 covers 7 bases. This CDR3 region has 16 residues. J was trimmed by 6 bases and V by 5 bases; bases with no gene match: 12. CDR1 and CDR2 (germline): LNHDA, SQIVND (reference sequence). CDR3 coding DNA: TGTGCCAGTAGTGTTACGGTGGGGGGGAGCGCCGGGGAGCTGTTTTTT. Translation gives CASSVTVGGSAGELFF.

The chain has TRBV23-1 and TRBJ1-2; possible D gene TRBD1, 5 bases. TRBV23-1 is noted as an ORF with a role that remains uncertain. The V gene lost 0 bases and the J gene lost 8 bases, with 16 bases spanning the gap. CDR3 length: 15 residues. The CDR3 DNA follows: TGCGCCAGCAGTCAATCAGGGGATCTCCGGAGGGGCTACACCTTC. Translated: CASSQSGDLRRGYTF.

This clone was picked up a small number of times. The chain uses TRBV4-2 and TRBJ2-1; perhaps TRBD1 as D (5 bases). V was shortened by 2 bases and J by 0 bases, with 11 bases between the two germline ends. Germline V lookup: CDR1 LGHNA, CDR2 YNFKEQ. CDR3 length equals 16 residues. The CDR3 loop reads CASSQQQVSSYNEQFF. The DNA for the CDR3 is TGTGCCAGCAGCCAACAACAGGTCAGCTCCTACAATGAGCAGTTCTTC.

The gene calls are TRBV9 and TRBJ2-3; D is possibly TRBD1 or TRBD2 (5 bases each). V lost 0 bases and J 5 bases, leaving 13 bases between the germline ends. This CDR3 region has 15 residues. Germline V gene lookup returns CDR1 SGDLS and CDR2 YYNGEE. CDR3 region: CASSVVGTRLDTQYF. The CDR3 bases are TGTGCCAGCAGCGTAGTTGGGACCCGCCTAGATACGCAGTATTTT.

The CDR3 DNA reads as TGTGCCAGCAGCTTAGTGGGGACAGCATCTAATGAAAAACTGTTTTTT. Translation gives CASSLVGTASNEKLFF. The rearrangement uses TRBV11-2 and TRBJ1-4; TRBD1 matches 7 bases. V shed 1 base and J 3 bases; nucleotides not matched to a gene: 5. The V gene's germline CDR1 is SGHAT and CDR2 FQNNGV. The CDR3 length is 16 residues.

J is TRBJ1-4 and V is TRBV9; D gene ambiguous. The germline V gene has CDR1 SGDLS and CDR2 YYNGEE. The CDR3 is 13 amino acids. Trimming removed 4 bases from V and 13 bases from J, with 17 bases in between. CDR3 coding DNA: TGTGCCAGCAGCCCCCCATCAGCTAGTGGACTGTTTTTT. Translated, it gives CASSPPSASGLFF.

The chain recombines TRBV6-2 or TRBV6-3 with TRBJ2-5; 7 nucleotides align to TRBD1. Germline V gives CDR1 MNHEY, CDR2 SVGEGT. The J segment lost 2 bases and the V segment lost 2 bases, leaving 2 bases of the junction unmatched. The CDR3 totals 14 residues. The CDR3 bases are TGTGCCAGCAGTTACACAGGGGCGCAAGAGACCCAGTACTTC. Translation: CASSYTGAQETQYF.

CDR3 in amino acids: CASSLGTGFNQPQHF. CDR3 DNA sequence: TGTGCCAGCAGCTTGGGGACAGGGTTCAATCAGCCCCAGCATTTT. This chain uses TRBV5-6 with TRBJ1-5, with TRBD1 matching 8 bases. Germline V gene sequence: CDR1 SGHDT, CDR2 YYEEEE. This CDR3 is 15 amino acids long. Trimming removed 0 bases from V and 3 bases from J; junction bases left unmatched: 2.

This chain connects TRBV20-1 to TRBJ1-5; possibly TRBD1 for D (5 bases). This CDR3 region has 10 residues. Per the germline V gene, CDR1 is DFQATT and CDR2 is SNEGSKA (reference sequence). V was clipped by 7 bases and J by 6 bases, with 7 bases between them. CDR3 nucleotides: TGCAGTGGGGGACGTCAGCCCCAGCATTTT. Residues: CSGGRQPQHF.

The chain employs TRBV5-6 and TRBJ2-2, with 9 bases fitting TRBD1. CDR1 and CDR2 (germline): SGHDT, YYEEEE. The CDR3 is 17 amino acids. With V trimmed by 3 bases and J by 4 bases, 10 bases remained unmatched. The CDR3 DNA is TGTGCCAGCAGCTGGGGACAGGGATTGGCGGGCACCGGGGAGCTGTTTTTT. This gives the protein CASSWGQGLAGTGELFF.

This chain joins TRBV20-1 and TRBJ2-7; D is undetermined. Germline CDR1 and CDR2: DFQATT and SNEGSKA (reference sequence). The CDR3 consists of 11 residues. With 8 bases removed from V and 3 bases from J, the gap between germline ends came to 11 bases. The CDR3 region has the DNA TGCAGTTTCGGGCTACTCTACGAGCAGTACTTC. Residues: CSFGLLYEQYF.

The chain employs TRBV3-1 (or the pseudogene TRBV3-2) and TRBJ2-1; no clear D gene. Trimming removed 0 bases at V and 5 bases at J, with 8 bases between. Germline assignment: CDR1 LGHDT and CDR2 YNNKEL (reference sequence). The CDR3 covers 14 residues. As DNA, the CDR3 is TGTGCCAGCAGCCAAGAACGAGGAGACAATGAGCAGTTCTTC. Protein sequence: CASSQERGDNEQFF.

Of note for this clone: The same CDR3 can be traced to other DNA sequences in this sample. The V call is TRBV12-3 or TRBV12-4, the J call TRBJ2-1; D gene unclear. V was pared by 1 base and J by 0 bases, with 1 base between. The CDR3 contains 13 residues. The CDR3 sequence is CASSLGSYNEQFF. The CDR3 DNA sequence: TGTGCCAGCAGTTTAGGCTCCTACAATGAGCAGTTCTTC.

The chain combines TRBV5-5 with TRBJ2-7, with D unclear. The CDR3 extends over 12 amino acids. V lost 3 bases, J lost 3 bases, and 7 bases lay in between. The germline V gene has CDR1 SGHKS and CDR2 YYEKEE (reference sequence). CDR3 in DNA: TGTGCCAGCAGCTGGGAAGGCTACGAGCAGTACTTC. Amino acids: CASSWEGYEQYF.

The gene calls are TRBV27 and TRBJ1-2; weak D call: TRBD1 (5 bases). CDR3 length: 13 residues. Trimming took off 5 bases at V and 4 bases at J, with 11 bases between the two ends. Germline V gene lookup returns CDR1 MNHEY and CDR2 SMNVEV (reference sequence). This chain's CDR3 is CASSTTGRYGYTF. Here the CDR3 DNA reads TGTGCCAGCAGTACTACAGGCCGCTATGGCTACACCTTC.

CDR3 nucleotides: TGTGCCAGCAGCCAGAGGGCAGAAGAGACCCAGTACTTC. Translation: CASSQRAEETQYF. V and J are TRBV7-9 and TRBJ2-5, with a possible D match to TRBD2 (5 bases). CDR3 length: 13 residues. The germline CDR1 and CDR2 sequences are SEHNR and FQNEAQ (reference sequence). V was pared by 5 bases and J by 3 bases, with 10 bases between.

The genes are TRBV27 and TRBJ2-1; 7 nucleotides align to TRBD1. Unmatched junction bases numbered 0, after V lost 6 bases and J lost 4 bases. The V gene's germline CDR1 is MNHEY and CDR2 SMNVEV (reference sequence). CDR3 size: 12 residues. CDR3 in DNA: TGTGCCAGCAGGACAGGGTACAATGAGCAGTTCTTC. Amino acids: CASRTGYNEQFF.

This clone has just one count. The chain is built from TRBV14 and TRBJ1-6; maybe TRBD1 (5 bases). Trimming stripped 0 bases from V and 8 bases from J, with 17 bases between. CDR3 length equals 17 residues. The germline V gene encodes CDR1 SGHDN and CDR2 FVKESK. Here the CDR3 reads CASSQDRGPNTDSPLHF. As DNA, the CDR3 is TGTGCCAGCAGCCAAGATCGGGGCCCAAATACGGATTCACCCCTCCACTTT. Supplemented by reference TRBV14 and TRBJ1-6, the full variable domain reads EAGVTQFPSHSVIEKGQTVTLRCDPISGHDNLYWYRRVMGKEIKFLLHFVKESKQDESGMPNNRFLAERTGGTYSTLKVQPAELEDSGVYFCASSQDRGPNTDSPLHFGNGTRLTVT.

The rearrangement uses TRBV4-1 and TRBJ2-3, with D tentatively TRBD1 (5 bases). This CDR3 spans 16 amino acids. The germline gives CDR1 MGHRA, CDR2 YSYEKL. V was clipped by 1 base and J by 1 base, with 12 bases between them. The chain's CDR3 is CASSQGPGMGTDTQYF. CDR3 coding DNA: TGCGCCAGCAGCCAAGGCCCAGGGATGGGCACAGATACGCAGTATTTT.

The CDR3: CASSEPGYGANVLTF. DNA for the CDR3: TGTGCCAGCAGTGAACCGGGGTACGGGGCCAACGTCCTGACTTTC. The chain employs TRBV2 and TRBJ2-6; perhaps TRBD2 as D (5 bases). This CDR3 comprises 15 residues. Germline CDR1 and CDR2: SNHLY and FYNNEI. V lost 2 bases and J lost 4, with 9 bases in between.

The rearrangement joins TRBV4-1 to TRBJ2-3, with D possibly being TRBD2 (5 bases). In germline, CDR1 is MGHRA, CDR2 YSYEKL. With 1 base removed from V and 6 bases from J, the gap between germline ends came to 5 bases. The CDR3 is 12 amino acids. The CDR3 nucleotides are TGCGCCAGCAGCCAAGGGAGGGATACGCAGTATTTT. Residues: CASSQGRDTQYF.

The chain carries TRBV30 and TRBJ1-6, with D possibly TRBD1 on 5 matching bases. This CDR3 is built from 14 residues. With 4 bases removed from V and 12 bases from J, the gap between germline ends came to 19 bases. The germline gives CDR1 GTSNPN, CDR2 SVGIG (reference sequence). CDR3 in amino acids: CAWNGGDGTRPLHF. The DNA for the CDR3 is TGTGCCTGGAACGGTGGGGACGGGACCCGACCCCTCCACTTT.